The subject of this entry is one T cell receptor (beta chain). One end of the junction does not line up with germline, which may come from a read error. Previously described methods and listed TCR primers produced bulk TCR libraries. TCRdb called the PCR reads again in MiXCR, with one record for every CDR3 protein. Of more than 300,000 distinct CDR3 sequences listed, 20% to 25% are singletons. Looked up from germline, CDR1 is MDHEN and CDR2 is SYDVKM. CDR3 size: 13 residues. The sample comes from a study of molecular identifiers for immune sequencing clone quantification. A CD8+CD4-CCR7+CD45RA+ phenotype served as the sorting definition for naive CD8 T cells.

Sequences were obtained from naive CD8+ T cells from blood, with Jurkat cell RNA spiked in. Subset reported: FACS-sorted CD8+CD4-CCR7+CD45RA+ naive T cells. This chain joins TRBV28 and TRBJ1-1, with no clear D. The clonotype comes from a human donor in good health. Some libraries in this study had Jurkat cell RNA spiked in. CDR3 loop: CANSFGGNTEAFF. The CDR3 DNA is TGTGCCAACAGTTTTGGCGGGAACACTGAAGCTTTCTTT. Complete variable domain (other parts from reference TRBV28 and TRBJ1-1): DVKVTQSSRYLVKRTGEKVFLECVQDMDHENMFWYRQDPGLGLRLIYFSYDVKMKEKGDIPEGYSVSREKKERFSLILESASTNQTSMYLCANSFGGNTEAFFGQGTRLTVV.